This record covers a single T cell receptor beta chain. Clones were sequenced by immunoSEQ multiplex PCR, and TCRdb holds only the in-frame ones, with some missing. This sample yields 250,000 to 350,000 clones, of which about 89% are seen a single time; roughly 0.8% belongs to the top ten. The sample originates from a study of blood T cell repertoires in COVID-19. In germline, CDR1 is SGHTA, CDR2 FQGTGA. The CDR3 is 13 residues long. The V segment lost 5 bases and the J segment 8 bases; nucleotides outside the gene matches: 6. This sequence joins TRBV7-3 and TRBJ2-1; 7 bases are a match to TRBD1. The sequence derives from a man under 40 with acute or convalescent COVID-19. Sequencing was performed on peripheral blood. The CDR3 DNA follows: TGTGCCAGCAGCCTTTACAGGGGTGATGAGCAGTTCTTC. It specifies CASSLYRGDEQFF.